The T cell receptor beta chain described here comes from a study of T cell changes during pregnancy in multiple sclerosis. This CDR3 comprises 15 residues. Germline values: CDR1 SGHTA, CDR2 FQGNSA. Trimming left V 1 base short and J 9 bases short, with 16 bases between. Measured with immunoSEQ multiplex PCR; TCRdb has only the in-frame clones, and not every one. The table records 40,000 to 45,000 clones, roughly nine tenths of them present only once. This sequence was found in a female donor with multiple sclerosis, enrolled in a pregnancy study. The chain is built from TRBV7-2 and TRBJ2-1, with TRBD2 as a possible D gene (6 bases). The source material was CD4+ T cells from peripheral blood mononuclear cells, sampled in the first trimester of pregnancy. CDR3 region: CASSLEVLSGPEQFF. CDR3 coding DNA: TGTGCCAGCAGCTTAGAAGTCCTAAGCGGGCCTGAGCAGTTCTTC.